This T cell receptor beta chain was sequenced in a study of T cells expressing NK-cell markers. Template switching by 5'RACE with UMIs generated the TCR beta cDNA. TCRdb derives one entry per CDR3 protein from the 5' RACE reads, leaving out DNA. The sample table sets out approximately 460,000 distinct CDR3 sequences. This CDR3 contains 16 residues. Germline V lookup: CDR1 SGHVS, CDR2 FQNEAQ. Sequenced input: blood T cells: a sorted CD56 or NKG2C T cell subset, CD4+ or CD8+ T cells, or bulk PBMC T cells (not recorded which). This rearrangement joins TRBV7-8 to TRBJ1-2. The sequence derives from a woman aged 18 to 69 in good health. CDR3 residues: CASSLEDSPGNYGYTF.